This record looks at one T cell receptor beta chain sequence and its context. Its antigen is still unknown. Trimming took 1 base from V and 5 from J; bases not matched to a gene: 2. The CDR3 totals 15 residues. Looked up from germline, CDR1 is SGHVS and CDR2 is FNYEAQ. Treatment: oral pan-JAK inhibitor, 5-10 mg twice daily. This entry comes from a study of CD8+ T cells in alopecia areata. Study-level results: The treated group had a single nonresponder, limiting CD8+ expansion-response conclusions. Higher clonality than in normal scalp was seen in lesional scalp, especially alopecia totalis/universalis.

Sequencing used cDNA as its template, made by extracting RNA and reverse transcribing it. The assay was immunoSEQ multiplex PCR, and TCRdb's table has in-frame clones only and misses some. The sample carries roughly 190,000 clones, approximately 67% recorded once. The input for sequencing was CD4+ T cells sorted from blood, taken at roughly week 49, from a patient treated with tofacitinib. V gene TRBV7-6 combines with J gene TRBJ1-6; 7 bases are shared with TRBD1. The sequence was obtained from a human donor with alopecia areata. CDR3 amino acids: CASSLGQGNNSPLHF. In DNA, the CDR3 is TGTGCCAGCAGCTTAGGACAGGGAAATAATTCACCCCTCCACTTT.